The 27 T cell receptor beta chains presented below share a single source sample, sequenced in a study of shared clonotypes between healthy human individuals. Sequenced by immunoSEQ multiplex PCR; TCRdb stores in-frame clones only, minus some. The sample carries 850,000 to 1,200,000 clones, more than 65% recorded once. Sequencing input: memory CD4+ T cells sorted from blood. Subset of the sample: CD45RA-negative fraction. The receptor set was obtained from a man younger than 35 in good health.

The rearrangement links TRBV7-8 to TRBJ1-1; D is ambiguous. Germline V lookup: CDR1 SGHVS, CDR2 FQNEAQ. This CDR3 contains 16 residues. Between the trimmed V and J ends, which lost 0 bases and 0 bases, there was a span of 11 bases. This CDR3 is CASSLAMTGVNTEAFF. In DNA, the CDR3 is TGTGCCAGCAGCTTAGCTATGACTGGGGTGAACACTGAAGCTTTCTTT.

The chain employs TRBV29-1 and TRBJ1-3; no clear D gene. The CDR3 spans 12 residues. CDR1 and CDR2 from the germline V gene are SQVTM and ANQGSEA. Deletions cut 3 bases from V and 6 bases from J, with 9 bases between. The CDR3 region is CSVEGLENTIYF. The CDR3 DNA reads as TGCAGCGTTGAGGGCCTCGAAAACACCATATATTTT.

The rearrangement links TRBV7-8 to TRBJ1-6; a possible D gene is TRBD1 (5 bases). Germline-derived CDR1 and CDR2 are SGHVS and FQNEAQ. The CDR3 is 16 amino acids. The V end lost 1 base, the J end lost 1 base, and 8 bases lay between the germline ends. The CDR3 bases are TGTGCCAGCAGCTTAGGGGGGAGGTCCTATAATTCACCCCTCCACTTT. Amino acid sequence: CASSLGGRSYNSPLHF.

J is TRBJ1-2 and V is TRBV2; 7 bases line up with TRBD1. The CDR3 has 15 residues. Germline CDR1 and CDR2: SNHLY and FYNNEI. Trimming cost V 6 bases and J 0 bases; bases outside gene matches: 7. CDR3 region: CASSETGAANYGYTF. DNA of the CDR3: TGTGCCAGCAGCGAAACAGGGGCCGCTAACTATGGCTACACCTTC.

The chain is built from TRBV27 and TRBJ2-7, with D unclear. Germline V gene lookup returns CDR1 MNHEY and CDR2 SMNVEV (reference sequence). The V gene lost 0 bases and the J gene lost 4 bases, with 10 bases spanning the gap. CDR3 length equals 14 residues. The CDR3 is CASSLSGKWYEQYF. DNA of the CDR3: TGTGCCAGCAGTTTATCAGGGAAATGGTACGAGCAGTACTTC.

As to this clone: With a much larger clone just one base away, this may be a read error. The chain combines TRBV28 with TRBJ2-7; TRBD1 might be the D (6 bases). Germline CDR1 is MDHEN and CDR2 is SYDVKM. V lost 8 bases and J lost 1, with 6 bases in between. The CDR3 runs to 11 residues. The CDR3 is CASGTSYEQYF. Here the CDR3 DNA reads TGTGCCAGCGGGACATCCTACGAGCAGTACTTC.

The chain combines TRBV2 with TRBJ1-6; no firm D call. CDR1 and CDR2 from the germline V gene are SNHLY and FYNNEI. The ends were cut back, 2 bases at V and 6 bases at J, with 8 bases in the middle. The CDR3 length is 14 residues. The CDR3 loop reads CASSESRSNSPLHF. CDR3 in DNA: TGTGCCAGCAGTGAATCTCGGAGTAATTCACCCCTCCACTTT.

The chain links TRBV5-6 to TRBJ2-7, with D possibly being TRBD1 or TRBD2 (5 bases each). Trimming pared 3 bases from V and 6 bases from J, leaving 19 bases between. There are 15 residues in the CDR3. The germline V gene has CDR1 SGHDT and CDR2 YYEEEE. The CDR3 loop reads CASSYAPGPASEQYF. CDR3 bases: TGTGCCAGCAGCTATGCACCGGGACCAGCCTCCGAGCAGTACTTC. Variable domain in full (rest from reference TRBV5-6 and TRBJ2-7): DAGVTQSPTHLIKTRGQQVTLRCSPKSGHDTVSWYQQALGQGPQFIFQYYEEEERQRGNFPDRFSGHQFPNYSSELNVNALLLGDSALYLCASSYAPGPASEQYFGPGTRLTVT.

CDR3 DNA sequence: TGTGCCATCAGTGGGAAGGGGATTAGCACAGATACGCAGTATTTT. Its translation is CAISGKGISTDTQYF. The chain links TRBV10-3 to TRBJ2-3; D may be TRBD1 (5 bases). Germline V gene lookup returns CDR1 ENHRY and CDR2 SYGVKD. V shed 4 bases and J shed 0 bases, with 11 bases lying between them. The CDR3 runs to 15 residues.

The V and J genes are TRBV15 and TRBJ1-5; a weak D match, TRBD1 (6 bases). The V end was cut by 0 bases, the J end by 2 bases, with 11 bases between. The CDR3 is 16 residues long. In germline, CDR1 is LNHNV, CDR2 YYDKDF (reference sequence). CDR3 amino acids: CATSRDKTGGNQPQHF. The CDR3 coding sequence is TGTGCCACCAGCAGAGATAAGACAGGCGGCAATCAGCCCCAGCATTTT.

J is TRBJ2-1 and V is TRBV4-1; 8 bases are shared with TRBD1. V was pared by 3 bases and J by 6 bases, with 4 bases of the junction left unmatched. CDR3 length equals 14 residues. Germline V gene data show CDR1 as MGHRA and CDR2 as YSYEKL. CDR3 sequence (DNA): TGCGCCAGCAGCCAGGGTACAGGGGGCAATGAGCAGTTCTTC. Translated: CASSQGTGGNEQFF.

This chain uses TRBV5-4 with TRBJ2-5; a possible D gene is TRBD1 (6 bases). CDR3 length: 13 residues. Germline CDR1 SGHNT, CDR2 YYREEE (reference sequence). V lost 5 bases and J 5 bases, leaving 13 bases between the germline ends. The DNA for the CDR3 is TGTGCCAGCAGGGCTACAGGGATGGAGACCCAGTACTTC. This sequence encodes CASRATGMETQYF.

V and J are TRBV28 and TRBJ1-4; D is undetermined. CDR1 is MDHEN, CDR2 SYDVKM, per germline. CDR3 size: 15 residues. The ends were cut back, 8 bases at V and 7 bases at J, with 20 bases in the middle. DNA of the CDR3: TGTGCCAGCGCTGGGAATTTGGCTGGAGGTGAAAAACTGTTTTTT. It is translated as CASAGNLAGGEKLFF.

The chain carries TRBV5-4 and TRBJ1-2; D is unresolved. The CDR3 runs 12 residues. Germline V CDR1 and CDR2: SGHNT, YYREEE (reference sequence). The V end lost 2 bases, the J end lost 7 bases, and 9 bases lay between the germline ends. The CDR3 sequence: CASSLDIAGYTF. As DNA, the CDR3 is TGTGCCAGCAGCTTAGACATCGCTGGCTACACCTTC.

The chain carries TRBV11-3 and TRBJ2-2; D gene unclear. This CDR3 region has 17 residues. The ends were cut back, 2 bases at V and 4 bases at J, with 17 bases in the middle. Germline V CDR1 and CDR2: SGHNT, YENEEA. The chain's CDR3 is CASSLSTRTQATGELFF. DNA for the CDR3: TGTGCCAGCAGCTTATCCACCCGAACCCAGGCCACCGGGGAGCTGTTTTTT.

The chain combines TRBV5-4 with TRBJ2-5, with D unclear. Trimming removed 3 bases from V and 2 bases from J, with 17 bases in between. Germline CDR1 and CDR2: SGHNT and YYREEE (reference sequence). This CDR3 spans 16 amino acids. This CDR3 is CASSSPRPGFQETQYF. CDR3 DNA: TGTGCCAGCAGCTCACCTCGACCAGGTTTTCAAGAGACCCAGTACTTC.

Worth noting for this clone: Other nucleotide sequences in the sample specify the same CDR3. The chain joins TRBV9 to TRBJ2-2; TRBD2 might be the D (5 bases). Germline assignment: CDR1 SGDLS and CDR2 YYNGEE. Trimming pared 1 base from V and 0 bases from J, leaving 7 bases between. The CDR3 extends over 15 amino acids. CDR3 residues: CASSVTGTNTGELFF. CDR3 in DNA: TGTGCCAGCAGCGTAACGGGGACGAACACCGGGGAGCTGTTTTTT.

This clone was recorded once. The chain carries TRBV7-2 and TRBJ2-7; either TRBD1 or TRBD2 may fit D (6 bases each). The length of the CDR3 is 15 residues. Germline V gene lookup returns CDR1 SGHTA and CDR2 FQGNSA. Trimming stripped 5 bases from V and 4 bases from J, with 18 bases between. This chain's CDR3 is CASSPSWGAWYEQYF. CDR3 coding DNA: TGTGCCAGCAGCCCCAGCTGGGGGGCTTGGTACGAGCAGTACTTC.

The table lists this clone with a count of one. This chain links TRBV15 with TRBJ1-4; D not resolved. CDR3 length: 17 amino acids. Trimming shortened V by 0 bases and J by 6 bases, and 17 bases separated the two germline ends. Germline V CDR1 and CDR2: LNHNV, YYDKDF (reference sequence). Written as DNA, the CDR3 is TGTGCCACCAGCAGAGATCGCCGAGGAAGGTTTGATGAAAAACTGTTTTTT. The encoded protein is CATSRDRRGRFDEKLFF.

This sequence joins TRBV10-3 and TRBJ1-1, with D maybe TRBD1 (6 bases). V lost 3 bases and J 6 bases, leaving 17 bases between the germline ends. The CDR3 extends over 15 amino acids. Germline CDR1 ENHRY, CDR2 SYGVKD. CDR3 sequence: CAISDENRDASEAFF. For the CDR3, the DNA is TGTGCCATCAGTGACGAGAACAGGGACGCGTCTGAAGCTTTCTTT.

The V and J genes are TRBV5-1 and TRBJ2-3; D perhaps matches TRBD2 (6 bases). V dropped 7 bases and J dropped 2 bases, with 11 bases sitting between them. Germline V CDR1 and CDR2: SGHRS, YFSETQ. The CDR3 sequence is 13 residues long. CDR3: CASRRDLTDTQYF. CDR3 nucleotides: TGCGCCAGCCGGCGGGACCTCACAGATACGCAGTATTTT.

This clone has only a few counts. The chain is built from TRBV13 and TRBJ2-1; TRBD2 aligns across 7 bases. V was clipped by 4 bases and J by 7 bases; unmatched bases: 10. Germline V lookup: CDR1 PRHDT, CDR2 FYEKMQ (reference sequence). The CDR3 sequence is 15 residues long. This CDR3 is CASSYTLLAENEQFF. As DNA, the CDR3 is TGTGCCAGCAGCTATACCCTCCTAGCGGAGAATGAGCAGTTCTTC.

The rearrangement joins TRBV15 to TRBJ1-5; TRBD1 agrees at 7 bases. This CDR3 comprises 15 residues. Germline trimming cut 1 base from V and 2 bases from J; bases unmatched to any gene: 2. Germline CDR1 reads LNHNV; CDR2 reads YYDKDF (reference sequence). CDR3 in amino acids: CATSRGGGGNQPQHF. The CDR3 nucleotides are TGTGCCACCAGCAGAGGAGGGGGCGGCAATCAGCCCCAGCATTTT.

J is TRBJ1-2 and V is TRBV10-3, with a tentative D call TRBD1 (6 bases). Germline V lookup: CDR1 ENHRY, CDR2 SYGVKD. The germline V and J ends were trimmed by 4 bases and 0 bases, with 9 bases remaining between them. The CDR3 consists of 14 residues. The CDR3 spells CAISGQGTNYGYTF. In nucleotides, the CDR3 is TGTGCCATCAGTGGGCAGGGGACTAACTATGGCTACACCTTC.

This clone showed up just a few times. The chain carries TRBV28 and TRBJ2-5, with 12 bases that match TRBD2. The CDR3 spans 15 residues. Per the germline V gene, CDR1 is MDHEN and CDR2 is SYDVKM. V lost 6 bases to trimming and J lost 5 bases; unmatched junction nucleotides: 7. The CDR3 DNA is TGTGCCAGCAGACCTAGCGGGGGGGTATATGAGACCCAGTACTTC. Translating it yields CASRPSGGVYETQYF.

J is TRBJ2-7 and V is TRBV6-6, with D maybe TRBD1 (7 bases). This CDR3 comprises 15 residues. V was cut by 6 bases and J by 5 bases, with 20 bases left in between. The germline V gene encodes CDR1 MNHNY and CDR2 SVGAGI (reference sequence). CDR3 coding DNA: TGTGCCAGCAGAGGTGGTGGAGGGGGCCAGGACGAGCAGTACTTC. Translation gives CASRGGGGGQDEQYF.

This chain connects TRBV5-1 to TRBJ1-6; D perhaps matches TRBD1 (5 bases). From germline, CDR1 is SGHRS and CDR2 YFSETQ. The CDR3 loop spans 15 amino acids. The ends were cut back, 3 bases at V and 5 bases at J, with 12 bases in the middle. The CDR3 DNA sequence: TGCGCCAGCAGCTGGCAGGGTAATGATAATTCACCCCTCCACTTT. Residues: CASSWQGNDNSPLHF. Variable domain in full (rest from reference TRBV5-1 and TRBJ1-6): KAGVTQTPRYLIKTRGQQVTLSCSPISGHRSVSWYQQTPGQGLQFLFEYFSETQRNKGNFPGRFSGRQFSNSRSEMNVSTLELGDSALYLCASSWQGNDNSPLHFGNGTRLTVT.